These 17 T cell receptor beta chains share one sample of origin, sequenced in a study of shared clonotypes between healthy human individuals. Naive CD8 cells were CD45RO-negative, positively selected for CCR7, excluding terminally differentiated effector memory CD45RA+ cells. Sequencing was performed with immunoSEQ multiplex PCR; in TCRdb, only in-frame clones are kept and a portion is missing. The sample holds about 870,000 clones, 80% to 95% seen once. Sequencing used naive CD8+ T cells sorted from blood. All receptors derive from a young man in good health.

The chain is built from TRBV27 and TRBJ2-1, with a weak D call TRBD2 (5 bases). In germline, CDR1 is MNHEY, CDR2 SMNVEV (reference sequence). V dropped 2 bases and J dropped 9 bases, with 23 bases sitting between them. This CDR3 is built from 17 residues. The CDR3 here is CASSLRARRASTSEQFF. In DNA, the CDR3 is TGTGCCAGCAGTTTAAGAGCCCGGCGGGCATCAACAAGTGAGCAGTTCTTC.

On this clone: Other DNA sequences in this specimen translate into the identical CDR3. The chain is built from TRBV6-1 and TRBJ1-1; maybe TRBD1 (5 bases). CDR1 and CDR2 (germline): MNHNS, SASEGT. The ends were cut back, 3 bases at V and 3 bases at J, with 8 bases in the middle. The CDR3 extends over 13 amino acids. As DNA, the CDR3 is TGTGCCAGCAGTGACCCGGGGGACACTGAAGCTTTCTTT. Protein product: CASSDPGDTEAFF.

The chain combines TRBV12-5 with TRBJ1-2; D gene ambiguous. Germline-derived CDR1 and CDR2 are LGHNT and FRNRAP. V dropped 4 bases and J dropped 7 bases, with 10 bases sitting between them. This CDR3 spans 12 amino acids. Here the CDR3 reads CASGSLISGYTF. CDR3 bases: TGTGCTAGTGGTTCACTAATCTCTGGCTACACCTTC.

V is TRBV5-1 and J is TRBJ2-1; D gene ambiguous. Germline V CDR1 and CDR2: SGHRS, YFSETQ. Trimming stripped 0 bases from V and 4 bases from J, with 5 bases between. The CDR3 extends over 13 amino acids. The CDR3 reads CASSLAPYNEQFF. The CDR3 DNA reads as TGCGCCAGCAGCTTGGCACCGTACAATGAGCAGTTCTTC. Complete variable domain (other parts from reference TRBV5-1 and TRBJ2-1): KAGVTQTPRYLIKTRGQQVTLSCSPISGHRSVSWYQQTPGQGLQFLFEYFSETQRNKGNFPGRFSGRQFSNSRSEMNVSTLELGDSALYLCASSLAPYNEQFFGPGTRLTVL.

The rearrangement joins TRBV27 to TRBJ2-3, with 12 bases fitting TRBD2. This CDR3 contains 16 residues. Germline values: CDR1 MNHEY, CDR2 SMNVEV (reference sequence). V lost 4 bases to trimming and J lost 4 bases; unmatched junction nucleotides: 6. Here the CDR3 DNA reads TGTGCCAGCAGTTCCCGACTAGCGGGAGAACCAGATACGCAGTATTTT. Protein product: CASSSRLAGEPDTQYF.

The chain uses TRBV19 and TRBJ1-4; the match to TRBD1 covers 8 bases. CDR3 length: 20 residues. Germline V lookup: CDR1 LNHDA, CDR2 SQIVND (reference sequence). Germline trimming cut 1 base from V and 8 bases from J; bases unmatched to any gene: 21. The CDR3 nucleotides are TGTGCCAGTAGTATAGGGTCTTTCTCAGGGGGCAATGAAGAAGACGAAAAACTGTTTTTT. Amino acid sequence: CASSIGSFSGGNEEDEKLFF.

The V and J genes are TRBV6-5 and TRBJ2-7; 8 bases align to TRBD1. The V gene's germline CDR1 is MNHEY and CDR2 SVGAGI. The length of the CDR3 is 13 residues. The V and J ends lost 2 bases and 7 bases, in that order; junction bases with no gene match: 4. The CDR3 here is CASSYGRTGEQYF. CDR3 in DNA: TGTGCCAGCAGTTACGGTAGGACAGGGGAGCAGTACTTC.

As DNA, the CDR3 is TGTGCCAGTCTAGCGGGAGGGACCAATGAGCAGTTCTTC. Translating it yields CASLAGGTNEQFF. The chain combines TRBV10-3 with TRBJ2-1; 12 bases line up with TRBD2. The germline V gene encodes CDR1 ENHRY and CDR2 SYGVKD. J gave up 6 bases and V 10 bases, and 4 bases lay outside the gene matches. The CDR3 runs to 13 residues.

The gene calls are TRBV6-5 and TRBJ2-1, with 8 bases aligning to TRBD1. Germline V lookup: CDR1 MNHEY, CDR2 SVGAGI. This CDR3 contains 14 residues. The V and J ends lost 6 bases and 6 bases, in that order; junction bases with no gene match: 7. CDR3 sequence: CASRRQGTSNEQFF. The CDR3 DNA follows: TGTGCCAGCAGGCGACAGGGGACCTCCAATGAGCAGTTCTTC.

The chain has TRBV6-6 and TRBJ1-4; D unresolved. Trimming removed 6 bases at V and 8 bases at J, with 10 bases between. The CDR3 extends over 12 amino acids. Germline V gene lookup returns CDR1 MNHNY and CDR2 SVGAGI (reference sequence). The CDR3 protein is CASSRNGEKLFF. The DNA of the CDR3 is TGTGCCAGCAGCCGCAATGGGGAAAAACTGTTTTTT.

The V call is TRBV7-8, the J call TRBJ1-1, with D unclear. V was trimmed by 2 bases and J by 4 bases, leaving 11 bases between them. The CDR3 has 14 residues. Germline CDR1 and CDR2: SGHVS and FQNEAQ. The CDR3 is CASSLIPMGTEAFF. CDR3 bases: TGTGCCAGCAGCTTAATTCCTATGGGCACTGAAGCTTTCTTT.

This rearrangement joins TRBV5-1 to TRBJ2-3, with D maybe TRBD2 (5 bases). Trimming pared 0 bases from V and 4 bases from J, leaving 12 bases between. Germline V gives CDR1 SGHRS, CDR2 YFSETQ. CDR3 size: 15 residues. In DNA, the CDR3 is TGCGCCAGCAGCTTGGGTGTGGGAGTGGCAGATACGCAGTATTTT. Encoded protein: CASSLGVGVADTQYF.

The chain uses TRBV28 and TRBJ2-7, with D hard to call. CDR1 MDHEN and CDR2 SYDVKM come from the germline V gene. The length of the CDR3 is 11 residues. V was cut by 8 bases and J by 3 bases, with 8 bases left in between. CDR3 in DNA: TGTGCCAGCGGAGAATACTACGAGCAGTACTTC. It encodes CASGEYYEQYF.

The V and J genes are TRBV7-2 and TRBJ1-1, with a tentative D call TRBD1 (5 bases). Germline V gene lookup returns CDR1 SGHTA and CDR2 FQGNSA. The CDR3 consists of 13 residues. V was trimmed by 1 base and J by 7 bases, leaving 10 bases between them. The DNA for the CDR3 is TGTGCCAGCAGCTTAGTATGGGGGGTTGAAGCTTTCTTT. It is translated as CASSLVWGVEAFF.

V is TRBV21-1 and J is TRBJ2-7; TRBD2, the table's D call, lacks a check against the DNA. TRBV21-1 is annotated as a pseudogene. This CDR3 comprises 10 residues. This CDR3 reads CATYLEEVDF. CDR3 nucleotide sequence: TGTGCCACATACCTTGAGGAAGTAGACTTC.

The gene calls are TRBV25-1 and TRBJ2-2; TRBD1 aligns across 7 bases. Germline trimming cut 1 base from V and 0 bases from J; bases unmatched to any gene: 2. This CDR3 has 16 residues. Germline values: CDR1 MGHDK, CDR2 SYGVNS. The DNA of the CDR3 is TGTGCCAGCAGTGAATGGGGGACAGCGAACACCGGGGAGCTGTTTTTT. Translation gives CASSEWGTANTGELFF.

The sample holds one count of this clone. This sequence joins TRBV28 and TRBJ2-7, with a possible D match to TRBD1 (5 bases). CDR1 and CDR2 (germline): MDHEN, SYDVKM. There are 14 residues in the CDR3. With 5 bases removed from V and 6 bases from J, the gap between germline ends came to 17 bases. CDR3 coding DNA: TGTGCCAGCAGTATTCTGACAGCCCTCGCCGAGCAGTACTTC. It specifies CASSILTALAEQYF.